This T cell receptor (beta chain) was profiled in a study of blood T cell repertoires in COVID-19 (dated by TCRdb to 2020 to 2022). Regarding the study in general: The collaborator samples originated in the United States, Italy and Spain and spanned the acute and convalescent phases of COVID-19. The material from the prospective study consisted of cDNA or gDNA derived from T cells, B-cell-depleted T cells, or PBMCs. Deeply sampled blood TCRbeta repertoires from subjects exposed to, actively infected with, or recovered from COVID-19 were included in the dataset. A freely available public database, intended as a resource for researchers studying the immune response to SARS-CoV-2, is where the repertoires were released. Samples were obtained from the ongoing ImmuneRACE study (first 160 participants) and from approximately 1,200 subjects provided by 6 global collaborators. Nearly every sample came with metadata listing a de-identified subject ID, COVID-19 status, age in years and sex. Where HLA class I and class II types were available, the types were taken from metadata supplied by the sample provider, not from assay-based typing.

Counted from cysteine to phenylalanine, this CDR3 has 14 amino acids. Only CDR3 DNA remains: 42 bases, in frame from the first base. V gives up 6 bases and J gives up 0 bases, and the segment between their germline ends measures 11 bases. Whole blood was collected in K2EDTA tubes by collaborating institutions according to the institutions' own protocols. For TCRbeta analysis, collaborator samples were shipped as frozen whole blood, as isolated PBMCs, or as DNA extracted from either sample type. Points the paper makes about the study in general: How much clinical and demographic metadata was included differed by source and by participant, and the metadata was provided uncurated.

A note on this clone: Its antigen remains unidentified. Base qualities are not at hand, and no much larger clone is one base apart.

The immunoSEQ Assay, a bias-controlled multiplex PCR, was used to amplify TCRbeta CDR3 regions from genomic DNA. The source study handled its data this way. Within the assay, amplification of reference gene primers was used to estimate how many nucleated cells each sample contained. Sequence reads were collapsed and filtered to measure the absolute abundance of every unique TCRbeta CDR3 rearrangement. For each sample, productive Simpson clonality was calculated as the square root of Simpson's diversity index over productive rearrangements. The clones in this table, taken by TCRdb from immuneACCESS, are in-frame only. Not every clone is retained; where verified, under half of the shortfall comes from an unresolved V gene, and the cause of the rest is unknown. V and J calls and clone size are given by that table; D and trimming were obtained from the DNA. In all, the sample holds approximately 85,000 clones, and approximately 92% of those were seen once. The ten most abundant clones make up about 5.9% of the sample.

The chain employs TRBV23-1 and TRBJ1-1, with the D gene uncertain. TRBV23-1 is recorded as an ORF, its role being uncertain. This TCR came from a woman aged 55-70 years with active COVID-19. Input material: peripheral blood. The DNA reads TGCGCCAGCAGGAGGCGGGCGTTGAACACTGAAGCTTTCTTT. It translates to CASRRRALNTEAFF.